Each of the 17 T cell receptor beta chains below was sequenced from the same sample in a study of T cells after yellow fever vaccination. TCRdb itself ran the 5' RACE reads through MiXCR, one entry per CDR3 protein. The table shows some 400,000 distinct CDR3 sequences, with 6.2% occurring only once. Specimen: PBMCs, collected 5 days after the yellow fever booster vaccination. These TCRs come from a man aged 25 to 45 who received the YFV17D yellow fever vaccine.

The table lists this clonotype with many counts. V and J are TRBV7-8 and TRBJ2-2; D remains ambiguous. There are 15 residues in the CDR3. Deletions cut 3 bases from V and 4 bases from J, with 12 bases between. Germline V gene lookup returns CDR1 SGHVS and CDR2 FQNEAQ. This chain's CDR3 is CASSFGRSFTGELFF. The CDR3 bases are TGTGCCAGCAGCTTCGGAAGGTCCTTCACCGGGGAGCTGTTTTTT. Using reference TRBV7-8 and TRBJ2-2 for the parts outside the CDR3, the full variable domain is GAGVSQSPRYKVAKRGQDVALRCDPISGHVSLFWYQQALGQGPEFLTYFQNEAQLDKSGLPSDRFFAERPEGSVSTLKIQRTQQEDSAVYLCASSFGRSFTGELFFGEGSRLTVL.

This chain uses TRBV29-1 with TRBJ2-3; 11 nucleotides line up with TRBD2. This CDR3 is 12 amino acids long. With V trimmed by 7 bases and J by 6 bases, 3 bases remained unmatched. Per the germline V gene, CDR1 is SQVTM and CDR2 is ANQGSEA. The CDR3 coding sequence is TGCAGCGGGACTAGCGGGCTGGATACGCAGTATTTT. This sequence encodes CSGTSGLDTQYF.

This clonotype appeared a few times. The genes are TRBV12-3 or TRBV12-4 and TRBJ1-2, with 7 bases aligning to TRBD1. CDR3 length: 12 amino acids. V shed 8 bases, J shed 7 bases, and the junction held 7 bases outside the gene matches. In DNA, the CDR3 is TGTGCCAGCCGGGACAGAAAGGGTGGCTACACCTTC. Amino acids: CASRDRKGGYTF.

This clonotype showed up just a few times. The V call is TRBV10-3, the J call TRBJ2-1; 7 nucleotides align to TRBD1. The J segment lost 1 base and the V segment lost 10 bases, leaving 4 bases of the junction unmatched. The CDR3 totals 13 residues. Germline V CDR1 and CDR2: ENHRY, SYGVKD. CDR3 coding DNA: TGTGCCACCATACAGGGGTCCTACAATGAGCAGTTCTTC. Protein: CATIQGSYNEQFF.

Many counts were recorded for this clonotype. V usage is TRBV5-1 and J usage is TRBJ2-3; 7 positions match TRBD1. Germline CDR1 reads SGHRS; CDR2 reads YFSETQ. The CDR3 extends over 13 amino acids. Unmatched junction bases numbered 11, after V lost 2 bases and J lost 14 bases. CDR3 sequence reads: CASSFGQAPESYF. The CDR3 nucleotides read TGCGCCAGCAGCTTTGGACAGGCCCCCGAGTCGTATTTT.

This clonotype was counted at least ten times. The V gene is TRBV6-5, the J gene TRBJ2-5, with no clear D. This CDR3 has 12 residues. Deletions cut 5 bases from V and 5 bases from J, with 9 bases between. Germline-derived CDR1 and CDR2 are MNHEY and SVGAGI. The CDR3 DNA sequence: TGTGCCAGCAGTCAAGGGTTGGAGACCCAGTACTTC. Translated: CASSQGLETQYF.

V gene TRBV19 combines with J gene TRBJ1-6; D is ambiguous. Germline CDR1 LNHDA, CDR2 SQIVND (reference sequence). The CDR3 has 16 amino acids. V was pared by 6 bases and J by 0 bases, with 12 bases between. The CDR3 here is CASSERRSSYNSPLHF. CDR3 DNA sequence: TGTGCCAGTAGCGAAAGGCGGAGCTCCTATAATTCACCCCTCCACTTT.

This chain links TRBV6-5 with TRBJ1-3; D gene uncertain. Per germline, CDR1 MNHEY and CDR2 SVGAGI. V dropped 4 bases and J dropped 0 bases, with 10 bases sitting between them. CDR3 size: 15 residues. Here the CDR3 reads CASSSPGGSGNTIYF. Written as DNA, the CDR3 is TGTGCCAGCAGTTCCCCCGGAGGCTCTGGAAACACCATATATTTT.

A few counts support this clonotype. The CDR3 nucleotides read TGTGCCAGCAGTTACTCGTACAGGGCTAGGTCCTACGAGCAGTACTTC. Its protein product is CASSYSYRARSYEQYF. This sequence joins TRBV6-5 and TRBJ2-7; a possible D gene is TRBD1 (6 bases). The CDR3 runs 16 residues. Germline CDR1 is MNHEY and CDR2 is SVGAGI. The germline V and J ends were trimmed by 0 bases and 1 base, with 13 bases remaining between them.

This clonotype has at least ten counts. The chain carries TRBV5-1 and TRBJ2-7, with 10 bases that match TRBD2. This CDR3 is 15 amino acids long. V was pared by 4 bases and J by 7 bases, with 11 bases of the junction left unmatched. CDR1 SGHRS and CDR2 YFSETQ come from the germline V gene. CDR3 in amino acids: CASSPASSGSGEQYF. The CDR3 DNA reads TGCGCCAGCAGCCCCGCTTCTAGCGGGAGTGGGGAGCAGTACTTC.

There are many counts of this clonotype. This rearrangement joins TRBV28 to TRBJ2-7, with 8 bases matching TRBD1. The CDR3 is 15 residues long. Trimming removed 2 bases from V and 4 bases from J; junction bases left unmatched: 7. CDR1 and CDR2 from the germline V gene are MDHEN and SYDVKM. DNA of the CDR3: TGTGCCAGCAGTTTAGGCTGGACAGGGAGATACGAGCAGTACTTC. It encodes CASSLGWTGRYEQYF.

The rearrangement uses TRBV7-2 and TRBJ2-3; TRBD2 matches at 13 bases. The CDR3 extends over 16 amino acids. The junction had 6 bases not matched to a gene; V was cut back by 5 bases and J by 4 bases. Germline CDR1 is SGHTA and CDR2 is FQGNSA. Written as DNA, the CDR3 is TGTGCCAGCAGCGTCACTAGCGGGAGGGCTTCAGATACGCAGTATTTT. Its protein product is CASSVTSGRASDTQYF. The full variable domain, with the rest looked up from reference TRBV7-2 and TRBJ2-3, is GAGVSQSPSNKVTEKGKDVELRCDPISGHTALYWYRQSLGQGLEFLIYFQGNSAPDKSGLPSDRFSAERTGGSVSTLTIQRTQQEDSAVYLCASSVTSGRASDTQYFGPGTRLTVL.

V and J are TRBV20-1 and TRBJ2-7; a possible D gene is TRBD1 (5 bases). Per the germline V gene, CDR1 is DFQATT and CDR2 is SNEGSKA (reference sequence). Trimming took 0 bases from V and 7 from J, leaving 19 bases between them. The CDR3 runs 15 residues. CDR3 coding DNA: TGCAGTGCTAGAGATCCCACAGGCAGTCGTGCGGAGCAGTACTTC. It specifies CSARDPTGSRAEQYF.

This clonotype was seen repeatedly, ten times or more. This sequence joins TRBV20-1 and TRBJ2-7, with 8 bases lining up with TRBD1. J was trimmed by 7 bases and V by 3 bases; bases with no gene match: 14. The CDR3 consists of 15 residues. Germline CDR1 is DFQATT and CDR2 is SNEGSKA (reference sequence). The CDR3 DNA is TGCAGTGCTAGCGCCCTCCGGACAGGGAAATTTGAGCAGTACTTC. Encoded protein: CSASALRTGKFEQYF.

Many counts were recorded for this clonotype. The chain couples TRBV7-8 to TRBJ2-1, with TRBD1 identical over 8 bases. This CDR3 region has 13 residues. Germline lookup yields CDR1 SGHVS and CDR2 FQNEAQ. The trim removed 5 bases at V and 6 bases at J, leaving 3 bases unmatched. DNA for the CDR3: TGTGCCAGCAGCGGGGGACAGGCCAATGAGCAGTTCTTC. It encodes CASSGGQANEQFF.

Many counts were recorded for this clonotype. The genes are TRBV29-1 and TRBJ1-2; D perhaps matches TRBD1 (6 bases). The CDR3 length is 11 residues. V was trimmed by 5 bases and J by 5 bases, leaving 9 bases between them. The germline V gene has CDR1 SQVTM and CDR2 ANQGSEA. The CDR3 DNA is TGCAGCGTTTTCGGACAGTATGGCTACACCTTC. Translating gives CSVFGQYGYTF.

In its sample, this clonotype was seen many times. The rearrangement joins TRBV24-1 to TRBJ2-3; D gene uncertain. The CDR3 has 13 amino acids. Trimming stripped 5 bases from V and 2 bases from J, with 7 bases between. Germline lookup yields CDR1 KGHDR and CDR2 SFDVKD. For the CDR3, the DNA is TGTGCCACCAGTGGAGACAACACAGATACGCAGTATTTT. It translates to CATSGDNTDTQYF.